The 22 T cell receptor beta chains presented below share a single source sample, sequenced in a study of beta chain features in type 1 diabetes. Study-wide results and caveats: All four CD4+ subsets of Type 1 diabetes patients contained TCRB CDR3s that were moderately but significantly shorter.

Reverse transcription of all isolated RNA meant that expressed TCRB transcripts were sequenced. Sequencing was performed with immunoSEQ multiplex PCR; in TCRdb, only in-frame clones are kept and a portion is missing. The data hold around 710,000 clones, with over 10% observed a single time. For these TCRs, the target antigens are not known. Sequencing used naive CD4+ T cells from blood. These receptor sequences come from a man aged 25 to 40 with type 1 diabetes.

V is TRBV5-4 and J is TRBJ1-3; D is unresolved. CDR3 length: 16 amino acids. Germline assignment: CDR1 SGHNT and CDR2 YYREEE (reference sequence). Trimming pared 2 bases from V and 0 bases from J, leaving 12 bases between. In DNA, the CDR3 is TGTGCCAGCAGCTTCAGTAGTTCCTCCTCTGGAAACACCATATATTTT. Protein: CASSFSSSSSGNTIYF.

With respect to this clone: An end of the junction differs from the germline gene, which may be a read error. This chain uses TRBV6-5 with TRBJ1-2, with D tentatively TRBD1 (6 bases). In germline, CDR1 is MNHEY, CDR2 SVGAGI. CDR3 length: 15 residues. CDR3 sequence reads: CASSYFGGGRDPTDF. CDR3 DNA: TGTGCCAGCAGTTACTTCGGTGGGGGCAGGGACCCTACAGACTTC.

Only a few counts were recorded for this clone. In the same sample, other DNA sequences code for this CDR3. V is TRBV5-1 and J is TRBJ2-3, with D uncertain. The CDR3 totals 15 residues. V dropped 0 bases and J dropped 0 bases, with 8 bases sitting between them. The germline gives CDR1 SGHRS, CDR2 YFSETQ. CDR3 in DNA: TGCGCCAGCAGCTTGGCCGGAGCTAGCACAGATACGCAGTATTTT. This gives the protein CASSLAGASTDTQYF.

A few counts support this clone. The chain couples TRBV28 to TRBJ1-6; TRBD1 might be the D (5 bases). CDR3 length: 14 amino acids. V gave up 3 bases and J gave up 13 bases, with 16 bases separating them. Germline V lookup: CDR1 MDHEN, CDR2 SYDVKM. Here the CDR3 DNA reads TGTGCCAGCAGTTTGGCGGTAGAGGGGCCTCCCCTCCACTTT. It yields the protein CASSLAVEGPPLHF.

This clone was seen more than once but under ten times. The chain links TRBV4-3 to TRBJ1-2; D unresolved. Germline CDR1 reads LGHNA; CDR2 reads YSLEER. There are 12 residues in the CDR3. Trimming left V 6 bases short and J 4 bases short, with 9 bases between. CDR3 coding DNA: TGCGCCAGCAGGTCGGATGGCTATGGCTACACCTTC. Translation gives CASRSDGYGYTF.

This clone has a handful of counts. The chain has TRBV19 and TRBJ1-5; weak D call: TRBD1 (5 bases). V was clipped by 7 bases and J by 8 bases, with 15 bases between them. CDR1 is LNHDA and CDR2 is SQIVND in the germline V gene (reference sequence). CDR3 length: 13 amino acids. CDR3 sequence (DNA): TGTGCCAGTACTCCAGGGAGGTTGGAGCCCCAGCATTTT. This encodes CASTPGRLEPQHF.

The chain's CDR3 is CASSPRDRQETQYF. CDR3 nucleotide sequence: TGTGCCAGCAGCCCTAGGGACAGGCAAGAGACCCAGTACTTC. The chain couples TRBV7-8 to TRBJ2-5, with 8 bases identical to TRBD1. Germline CDR1 SGHVS, CDR2 FQNEAQ. CDR3 length: 14 residues. Losses at the gene ends were 5 bases for V and 2 bases for J; bases not matched to a gene: 4.

This clone was observed a handful of times. This sample includes further DNA sequences coding for the same CDR3. CDR3 amino acids: CASSYVGQGYNEQFF. Written as DNA, the CDR3 is TGTGCCAGCAGTTACGTAGGACAGGGCTACAATGAGCAGTTCTTC. The chain links TRBV6-5 to TRBJ2-1, with 8 bases fitting TRBD1. V shed 2 bases, J shed 3 bases, and the junction held 3 bases outside the gene matches. There are 15 residues in the CDR3. The germline V gene has CDR1 MNHEY and CDR2 SVGAGI.

The chain has TRBV7-9 and TRBJ1-3; D remains unclear. Germline CDR1 and CDR2: SEHNR and FQNEAQ (reference sequence). The CDR3 has 13 amino acids. The V end lost 0 bases, the J end lost 4 bases, and 4 bases lay between the germline ends. This CDR3 reads CASSLAGGNTIYF. DNA for the CDR3: TGTGCCAGCAGCTTAGCAGGGGGAAACACCATATATTTT.

Regarding this clone: An end of the junction differs from the germline gene, which may be a read error. The chain uses TRBV6-5 and TRBJ1-6; tentative D call: TRBD1 (5 bases). This CDR3 contains 11 residues. The germline gives CDR1 MNHEY, CDR2 SVGAGI. CDR3 region: CASSYEGPPQF. The CDR3 DNA sequence: TGTGCCAGCAGTTACGAGGGGCCGCCGCAGTTT.

The chain couples TRBV30 to TRBJ1-2; 8 nucleotides line up with TRBD1. This CDR3 has 13 residues. The germline CDR1 and CDR2 sequences are GTSNPN and SVGIG (reference sequence). V lost 4 bases, J lost 5 bases, and 6 bases stayed unmatched. For the CDR3, the DNA is TGTGCCTGGATCCCTCGACAGGGGTATGGCTACACCTTC. Its protein is CAWIPRQGYGYTF.

The V and J genes are TRBV6-5 and TRBJ2-3; the D is unclear. Per germline, CDR1 MNHEY and CDR2 SVGAGI. The CDR3 runs 15 residues. Trimming shortened V by 0 bases and J by 4 bases, and 11 bases separated the two germline ends. The DNA of the CDR3 is TGTGCCAGCAGTTACTCGAAGGGTAATGCAGATACGCAGTATTTT. Translated, it gives CASSYSKGNADTQYF.

This chain connects TRBV13 to TRBJ2-7, with D unclear. Germline assignment: CDR1 PRHDT and CDR2 FYEKMQ (reference sequence). CDR3 length: 14 residues. V lost 0 bases to trimming and J lost 1 base, with 7 bases between them. The CDR3, as DNA: TGTGCCAGCAGCTTAGGGCCAGAGTCCTACGAGCAGTACTTC. This sequence encodes CASSLGPESYEQYF.

A few counts support this clone. The chain uses TRBV19 and TRBJ1-2; D remains unclear. This CDR3 comprises 14 residues. V lost 5 bases to trimming and J lost 7 bases, with 17 bases between them. Germline V gene lookup returns CDR1 LNHDA and CDR2 SQIVND (reference sequence). DNA of the CDR3: TGTGCCAGTAGTCGGCCGGACTCCACCGGTGGCTACACCTTC. This encodes CASSRPDSTGGYTF.

This rearrangement joins TRBV9 to TRBJ2-7; 7 bases align to TRBD1. The CDR3 contains 14 residues. Germline trimming cut 4 bases from V and 3 bases from J; bases unmatched to any gene: 7. Germline CDR1 SGDLS, CDR2 YYNGEE. CDR3 DNA sequence: TGTGCCAGCAGCCAACAGGGGACCCTCTACGAGCAGTACTTC. Translating it yields CASSQQGTLYEQYF.

J is TRBJ2-6 and V is TRBV2; D is unclear. Germline-derived CDR1 and CDR2 are SNHLY and FYNNEI. CDR3 length equals 15 residues. Trimming pared 2 bases from V and 4 bases from J, leaving 9 bases between. CDR3 residues: CASSELSSGANVLTF. CDR3 DNA: TGTGCCAGCAGTGAATTGTCTTCCGGGGCCAACGTCCTGACTTTC.

In its sample, this clone was seen a few times. The chain carries TRBV28 and TRBJ1-2; the D is unclear. V was pared by 8 bases and J by 3 bases, with 13 bases between. Germline loops: CDR1 MDHEN, CDR2 SYDVKM. The CDR3 is 13 amino acids. CDR3 residues: CASSYQAYYGYTF. Here the CDR3 DNA reads TGTGCCAGCTCCTACCAAGCGTACTATGGCTACACCTTC.

CDR3 amino acids: CAWSKGALTDTQYF. The CDR3 coding sequence is TGTGCCTGGAGTAAAGGGGCCCTCACAGATACGCAGTATTTT. The rearrangement joins TRBV30 to TRBJ2-3, with TRBD1 as a possible D gene (5 bases). Trimming took off 2 bases at V and 2 bases at J, with 11 bases between the two ends. Germline V gene sequence: CDR1 GTSNPN, CDR2 SVGIG (reference sequence). This CDR3 has 14 residues. Together with reference TRBV30 and TRBJ2-3, the CDR3 gives the full variable domain: SQTIHQWPATLVQPVGSPLSLECTVEGTSNPNLYWYRQAAGRGLQLLFYSVGIGQISSEVPQNLSASRPQDRQFILSSKKLLLSDSGFYLCAWSKGALTDTQYFGPGTRLTVL.

This sequence joins TRBV4-1 and TRBJ2-5, with D tentatively TRBD1 or TRBD2 (6 bases each). Germline loops: CDR1 MGHRA, CDR2 YSYEKL. The CDR3 is 15 amino acids. With 4 bases removed from V and 5 bases from J, the gap between germline ends came to 17 bases. CDR3 loop: CASSPGASPSETQYF. As DNA, the CDR3 is TGCGCCAGCAGCCCGGGGGCCTCGCCGAGTGAGACCCAGTACTTC.

The chain combines TRBV18 with TRBJ1-5; 9 nucleotides match TRBD1. This CDR3 is 14 amino acids long. Germline CDR1 and CDR2: KGHSH and LQKENI. V lost 3 bases to trimming and J lost 7 bases; unmatched junction nucleotides: 4. CDR3 coding DNA: TGTGCCAGCTCACCCGGACAGGGGCGGCAGCCCCAGCATTTT. Encoded protein: CASSPGQGRQPQHF.

V usage is TRBV14 and J usage is TRBJ2-1; 10 bases are shared with TRBD2. The CDR3 is made up of 15 amino acids. Germline CDR1 reads SGHDN; CDR2 reads FVKESK. Unmatched junction bases numbered 5, after V lost 1 base and J lost 8 bases. Here the CDR3 reads CASSQVSGGADEQFF. DNA for the CDR3: TGTGCCAGCAGCCAAGTGAGCGGGGGGGCCGATGAGCAGTTCTTC.

This clone was observed a few times. Germline is not matched at one junction end, which may reflect a read error. CDR3 sequence (DNA): TGTGCCATCAGTCAGTCCGGGAGTGCCTACGAGCAGTACTTC. This codes for CAISQSGSAYEQYF. The J gene is TRBJ2-7, the V gene TRBV10-3; D might be TRBD2 (6 bases). Germline V gives CDR1 ENHRY, CDR2 SYGVKD. The CDR3 covers 14 residues.